A selection of T cell receptor beta chains follows, all from one sample in a study of prognosis after radiotherapy for stage I lung cancer. TCRdb re-called the multiplex PCR reads with MiXCR, one entry per CDR3 protein. The table lists about 31,000 distinct CDR3 sequences, about 42% of them singletons, with approximately 15% in the top ten. The sequencing used PBMCs, collected before or after stereotactic body radiation therapy (not recorded which). The receptors originated from a donor of 50 years or more with non-small cell lung cancer. Each CDR3 is given with its conserved first and last residue. A D gene is named only where the DNA matches it firmly. Part of the rows lack a size; the others show once, few, many or a class for expanded clones.

>medium-sized|TRBJ2-1|TRBD1|TRBV6-2/TRBV6-3
CASSPTHDRERKQFF
TGTGCCAGCAGCCCGACCCACGACAGGGAACGAAAGCAGTTCTTC
>.|TRBJ2-7|.|TRBV5-1
CASSLGSGAGYEQYF
TGCGCCAGCAGCTTGGGGTCCGGGGCAGGGTACGAGCAGTACTTC
>many|TRBJ1-2|.|TRBV5-6
CASSLAGQTFGYTF
TGTGCCAGCAGCTTGGCCGGGCAGACCTTTGGCTACACCTTC
>.|TRBJ2-7|.|TRBV6-5
CASSYSRGAGVSYEQYF
TGTGCCAGCAGTTACTCCCGCGGGGCTGGGGTCTCCTACGAGCAGTACTTC
>medium-sized|TRBJ2-2|TRBD2|TRBV20-1
CSARVAGNTGELFF
TGCAGTGCTAGGGTAGCGGGGAACACCGGGGAGCTGTTTTTT
>.|TRBJ1-1|.|TRBV12-3/TRBV12-4
CASNTDLNTEAFF
TGTGCCAGCAATACAGATTTGAACACTGAAGCTTTCTTT
>.|TRBJ2-7|.|TRBV12-3/TRBV12-4
CASSFGSVAYEQYF
TGCGCCAGCAGTTTTGGGAGTGTGGCCTACGAGCAGTACTTC
>.|TRBJ2-2|.|TRBV12-3/TRBV12-4
CASSPSGAGELFF
TGTGCCAGCAGTCCCAGTGGGGCCGGGGAGCTGTTTTTT
>many|TRBJ2-7|TRBD1|TRBV18
CASSPSGTGFGEQYF
TGTGCCAGCTCACCATCCGGGACAGGGTTTGGCGAGCAGTACTTC
>many|TRBJ2-7|TRBD1|TRBV19
CASSGQGYEQYF
TGTGCCAGTAGCGGACAGGGCTACGAGCAGTACTTC
>many|TRBJ2-1|TRBD1|TRBV5-1
CASSLARTGHNEQFF
TGCGCCAGCAGCTTGGCCCGGACAGGCCACAATGAGCAGTTCTTC
>many|TRBJ2-2|TRBD2|TRBV19
CASSREGTSGLVAGELFF
TGTGCCAGTAGTAGGGAAGGGACTAGCGGGCTTGTCGCCGGGGAGCTGTTTTTT
>many|TRBJ1-1|TRBD1|TRBV7-8
CASSMTGPTEAFF
TGTGCCAGCAGCATGACAGGGCCCACTGAAGCTTTCTTT
>.|TRBJ2-3|.|TRBV6-4
CASSDSDSTDTQYF
TGTGCCAGCAGTGACAGTGACAGCACAGATACGCAGTATTTT
>.|TRBJ2-3|.|TRBV2
CASSSGADTQYF
TGTGCCAGCAGTTCTGGCGCAGATACGCAGTATTTT
>many|TRBJ2-5|.|TRBV30
CAWSPAVQETQYF
TGTGCCTGGAGTCCTGCGGTCCAAGAGACCCAGTACTTC
>many|TRBJ1-1|.|TRBV24-1
CATSDKGTEAFF
TGTGCCACCAGTGATAAGGGCACTGAAGCTTTCTTT
>.|TRBJ2-3|.|TRBV20-1
CSAALGTADTQYF
TGCAGTGCCGCTCTAGGAACGGCCGATACGCAGTATTTT
>medium-sized|TRBJ1-5|TRBD1|TRBV6-1
CASSTGGEAQPQHF
TGTGCCAGCAGTACAGGGGGCGAGGCTCAGCCCCAGCATTTT
>.|TRBJ2-6|.|TRBV20-1
CSASFGPVLTGANVLTF
TGCAGTGCTAGCTTCGGGCCAGTCCTCACTGGGGCCAACGTCCTGACTTTC
>many|TRBJ2-1|.|TRBV5-1
CASSLHGAGVNEQFF
TGCGCCAGCAGCTTGCACGGGGCTGGGGTGAATGAGCAGTTCTTC
>.|TRBJ2-2|.|TRBV5-1
CASSRLAVGHTGELFF
TGCGCCAGCAGCCGTCTAGCTGTAGGTCACACCGGGGAGCTGTTTTTT
>many|TRBJ2-5|.|TRBV19
CASSIRSMGTQYF
TGTGCCAGTAGTATAAGGTCCATGGGGACCCAGTACTTC
>.|TRBJ2-2|TRBD2|TRBV24-1
CATSDLFAASSGRKHRGAVF
TGTGCCACCAGTGATTTGTTCGCCGCGTCTAGCGGGAGGAAACACCGGGGAGCTGTTTTT
>.|TRBJ2-1|TRBD2|TRBV20-1
CSALRLAGYNEQFF
TGCAGTGCTCTCAGACTAGCGGGGTACAATGAGCAGTTCTTC
>.|TRBJ2-1|.|TRBV5-1
CASSLVPAGSYNEQFF
TGCGCCAGCAGCTTGGTCCCCGCGGGCTCCTACAATGAGCAGTTCTTC
>.|TRBJ2-5|.|TRBV15
CATSMNVQETHYF
TGTGCCACCAGCATGAATGTCCAAGAGACCCATTACTTC
>many|TRBJ1-5|.|TRBV4-1
CASSPWGDSNQPQHF
TGCGCCAGCAGTCCCTGGGGGGACAGCAATCAGCCCCAGCATTTT
>.|TRBJ1-5|.|TRBV27
CASSLRVSHSQHF
TGTGCCAGCAGTTTACGGGTCAGTCATTCCCAGCATTTT
>many|TRBJ1-1|.|TRBV5-4
CASSLGRGIEAFF
TGTGCCAGCAGCTTGGGAAGAGGGATTGAAGCTTTCTTT
>many|TRBJ2-3|.|TRBV18
CASSLLSRAGADTQYF
TGTGCCAGCTCACTTTTGTCCCGGGCCGGCGCAGATACGCAGTATTTT
>many|TRBJ2-3|TRBD2|TRBV6-1
CASSGSLAVQSDTQYF
TGTGCCAGCAGCGGCTCACTAGCGGTCCAATCGGATACGCAGTATTTT
>.|TRBJ2-5|.|TRBV7-2
CASSLSSGETQYF
TGTGCCAGCAGCCTCTCCAGCGGGGAGACCCAGTACTTC
>.|TRBJ1-5|TRBD1|TRBV20-1
CSAGRDRGYNQPKHF
TGCAGTGCTGGAAGGGACAGGGGCTACAATCAGCCAAAGCATTTT
>many|TRBJ2-7|TRBD2|TRBV9
CASSGTSSYEQYF
TGTGCCAGCAGTGGGACTAGCTCCTACGAGCAGTACTTC
>many|TRBJ1-5|.|TRBV28
CASSLQGFSNQPQHF
TGTGCCAGCAGCCTTCAAGGGTTCAGCAATCAGCCCCAGCATTTT
>once|TRBJ2-2|.|TRBV12-3/TRBV12-4
CASSPNKNTGELFF
TGTGCCAGCAGTCCAAACAAGAACACCGGGGAGCTGTTTTTT
>medium-sized|TRBJ1-6|.|TRBV20-1
CSARAEISPLHF
TGCAGTGCTAGAGCAGAAATTTCACCCCTCCACTTT
>many|TRBJ2-2|.|TRBV5-4
CASSTGIARTGELFF
TGTGCCAGCAGCACAGGGATCGCTAGGACCGGGGAGCTGTTTTTT
>many|TRBJ2-6|.|TRBV5-1
CASSLEAGTYGANVLTF
TGCGCCAGCAGCTTGGAGGCAGGAACTTATGGGGCCAACGTCCTGACTTTC
>.|TRBJ1-6|.|TRBV15
CATSREAKAPPHF
TGTGCCACCAGCAGAGAAGCCAAAGCCCCCCCCCACTTT
>.|TRBJ2-7|TRBD1|TRBV20-1
CSARETGPIAPYEQYF
TGCAGTGCCAGGGAGACAGGGCCGATTGCCCCCTACGAGCAGTACTTC
>many|TRBJ1-1|TRBD1|TRBV18
CASSPRDREATEAFF
TGTGCCAGCTCACCGAGGGACAGGGAAGCCACTGAAGCTTTCTTT
>many|TRBJ2-1|TRBD2|TRBV2
CASSGPRAGGRNEQFF
TGTGCCAGCAGTGGCCCCCGTGCGGGAGGAAGGAATGAGCAGTTCTTC
>.|TRBJ2-7|.|TRBV5-1
CASSPIGALEEQYF
TGCGCCAGCAGCCCAATAGGGGCGTTAGAAGAGCAGTACTTC
>.|TRBJ1-2|.|TRBV5-1
CASSLEGRVSYGYTF
TGCGCCAGCAGCTTGGAGGGACGGGTGAGCTATGGCTACACCTTC
>many|TRBJ2-5|TRBD2|TRBV11-2
CASSLWASGPQETQYF
TGTGCCAGCAGCTTATGGGCTAGCGGGCCCCAAGAGACCCAGTACTTC